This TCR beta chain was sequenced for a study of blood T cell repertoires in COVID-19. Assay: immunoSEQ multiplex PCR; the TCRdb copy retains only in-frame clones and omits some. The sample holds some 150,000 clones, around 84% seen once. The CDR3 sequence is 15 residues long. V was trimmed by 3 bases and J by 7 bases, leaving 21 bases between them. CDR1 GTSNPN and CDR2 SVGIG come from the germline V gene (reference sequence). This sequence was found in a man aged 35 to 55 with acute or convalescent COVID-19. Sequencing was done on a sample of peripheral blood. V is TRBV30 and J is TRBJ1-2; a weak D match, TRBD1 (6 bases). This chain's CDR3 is CAWRAPGQILGGYTF. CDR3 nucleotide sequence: TGTGCCTGGAGGGCGCCCGGACAGATTTTGGGTGGCTACACCTTC.